This T cell receptor beta chain was documented in a study of blood T cell repertoires in COVID-19. Looking at the study overall: The United States, Italy and Spain provided the acute and convalescent COVID-19 samples.

TCRdb keeps only in-frame clones here, not all; method: immunoSEQ multiplex PCR. The sample includes 280,000 or so clones, 86% seen only once; the top ten take 2% to 2.5%. This CDR3 is built from 14 residues. This clone has a single count. This chain links TRBV21-1 with TRBJ1-2. TRBV21-1 is a pseudogene. The sequenced material came from peripheral blood. The TCR sequence derives from a woman in her thirties who had recovered from COVID-19. CDR3 sequence: CASSIPGLNYGYTF. The CDR3 nucleotides read TGTGCCAGCAGCATACCGGGTCTTAACTATGGCTACACCTTC.